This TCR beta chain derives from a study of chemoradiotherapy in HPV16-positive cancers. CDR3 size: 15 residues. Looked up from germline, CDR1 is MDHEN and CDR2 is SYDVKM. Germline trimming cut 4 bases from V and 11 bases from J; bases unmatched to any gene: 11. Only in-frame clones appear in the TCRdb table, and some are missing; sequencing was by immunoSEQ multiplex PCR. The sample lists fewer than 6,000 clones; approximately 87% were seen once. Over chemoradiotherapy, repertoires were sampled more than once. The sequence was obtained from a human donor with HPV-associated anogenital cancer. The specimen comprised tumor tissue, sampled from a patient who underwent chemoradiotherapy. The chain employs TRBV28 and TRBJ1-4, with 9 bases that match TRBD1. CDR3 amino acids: CASSSRQGVITKLFF. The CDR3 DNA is TGTGCCAGCAGTTCCCGACAGGGGGTGATAACTAAACTGTTTTTT.